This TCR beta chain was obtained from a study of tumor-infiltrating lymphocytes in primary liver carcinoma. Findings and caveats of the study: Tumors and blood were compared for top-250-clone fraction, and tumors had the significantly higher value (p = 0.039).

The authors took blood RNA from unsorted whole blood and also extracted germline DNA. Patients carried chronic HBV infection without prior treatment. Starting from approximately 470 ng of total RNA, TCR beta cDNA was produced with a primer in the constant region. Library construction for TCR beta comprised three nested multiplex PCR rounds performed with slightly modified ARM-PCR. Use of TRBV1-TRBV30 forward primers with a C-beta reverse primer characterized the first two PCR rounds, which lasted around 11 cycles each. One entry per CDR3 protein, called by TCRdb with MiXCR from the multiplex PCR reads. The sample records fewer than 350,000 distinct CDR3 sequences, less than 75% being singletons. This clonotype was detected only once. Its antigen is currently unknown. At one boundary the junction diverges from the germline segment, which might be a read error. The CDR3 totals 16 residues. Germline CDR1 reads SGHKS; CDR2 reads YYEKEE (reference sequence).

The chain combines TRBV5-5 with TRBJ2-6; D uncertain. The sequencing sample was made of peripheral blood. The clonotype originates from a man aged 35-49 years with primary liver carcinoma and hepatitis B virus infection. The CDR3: CASSLVQLSEANVLTF. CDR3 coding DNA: TGTGCCAGCAGCTTGGTGCAGCTCTCTGAGGCCAACGTCCTGACTTTC.